This T cell receptor beta chain was captured in a study of low-dose radiotherapy and immunotherapy resistance in tumors. Study details: Fractions of 1 Gy went to Cohort 2 every two weeks, for 13 Gy over 26 weeks. Given every two weeks, intravenous cyclophosphamide 200 mg/m2 preceded radiation and immunotherapy by one day. Ipilimumab 1 mg/kg every six weeks, together with nivolumab 240 mg every two weeks, was given intravenously to patients.

TRAV- and TRBV-specific primers, spanning alpha and beta chains, primed first-strand cDNA. TCRs were amplified for approximately 21 PCR cycles with a constant-region primer and V-primer adapter. In vitro transcription amplified isolated mRNA. One entry per CDR3 protein results from TCRdb running MiXCR on the reads. The table has tens of thousands of distinct CDR3 sequences, around 31% seen once. Germline V gene data show CDR1 as LGHNA and CDR2 as YSLEER. Trimming at V came to 0 bases and at J to 8 bases, leaving 5 bases not matched to a gene. This CDR3 is built from 15 residues. This clonotype was counted many times. Time point here: before trial treatment.

Specimen: PBMCs, collected before treatment. This sequence originates from a female donor with ovarian cancer. The V and J genes are TRBV4-3 and TRBJ2-1, with 9 bases aligning to TRBD2. The CDR3 loop is CASSQENLAGYEQFF. The DNA for the CDR3 is TGCGCCAGCAGCCAAGAGAACCTAGCGGGGTATGAGCAGTTCTTC.